This TCR beta chain is from a study of regulatory T cells in long-lasting Graves disease (dated by TCRdb to the early 2020s). About the investigation overall: Persistent Graves' disease was defined as antithyroid drug treatment for over 5 years with persistently positive TSH receptor autoantibodies. The study took place in China and was registered as a clinical trial. Peripheral blood TCR sequencing and RNA sequencing compared persistent Graves' disease patients with newly diagnosed Graves' disease patients. On average, persistent Graves' disease patients in the clinical cohort had been on antithyroid drugs for roughly 11 years. A total of about 33 samples underwent TCR sequencing: some 13 from persistent and some 20 from newly diagnosed Graves' disease patients. Overall study outcomes, separate from this receptor: Persistent Graves' disease patients showed lower TCR Shannon entropy and fewer highly expanded clones than newly diagnosed patients, suggesting clonal expansion. The study examined only peripheral blood because the primary lesion, thyroid tissue, could not be accessed. Sequencing and analysis were restricted to the TCR beta chain. As a limitation, the authors acknowledged that the small sample size may reduce accuracy. Preferential use of TRBV28, TRBJ1-2 and TRBJ2-5 was observed in persistent disease, whereas TRBV20-1 and TRBJ2-1 were favored in newly diagnosed disease. Patients with persistent disease shared more public clonotypes (fewer than 3,000) than newly diagnosed patients did (more than 900).

Libraries came from multiplex PCR. Instrument used: Illumina HiSeq 4000. CDR3 regions were amplified by Arm-PCR with iRepertoire HTBI primers to construct TCR beta libraries. Before sequencing, the PCR products underwent gel purification. On the study's bioinformatics: A total of under 80 TRBV and some 15 TRBJ segments were identified across samples and were used for gene usage analysis of CDR3 amino acid clonotypes. COPE and FqMerger were used to merge filtered high-quality paired reads into contigs. BLAST was used to align contigs to the IMGT TRBV, TRBD and TRBJ reference genes, and CDR3 was defined following IMGT. Any clonotype with a frequency above 0.1% was classified as a highly expanded clone. Shannon entropy was used to measure repertoire diversity, and the Gini coefficient was used to measure V-J evenness. A clonotype was considered public if more than one individual shared it. TCRdb reworked the public reads: Q25 trimming with fastp, MiXCR clone assembly, productive beta chains retained. One record per CDR3 amino acid sequence lists the most common genes and DNA. These V and J calls originate from TCRdb's pipeline instead of the authors' own analysis. The sample yields under 450,000 distinct CDR3 sequences; about 20% were counted once. The ten largest make up about 27% of the sample.

V lost 3 bases and J lost 10 bases; the stretch between them is 13 bases long. The CDR1 and CDR2 encoded by the germline V gene (reference sequence) are DFQATT and SNEGSKA. The CDR3 spans 13 residues, from the cysteine through the phenylalanine. Solely the CDR3 DNA is kept, with 39 bases framed from the first base. Interpreted using the paper, the time point label stands for: persistent/refractory GD, antithyroid drugs over 5 years with positive TRAb. RNA was extracted from PBMCs in TRIzol for both TCR sequencing and RNA sequencing. The diagnosis of Graves' disease followed American Thyroid Association guidelines. Recruitment of patients was carried out at an endocrinology department in Xi'an, China. Each patient gave around 9 milliliters of peripheral blood, collected in an EDTA anticoagulant tube. Ficoll Paque Plus density gradient separation was used to isolate PBMCs, and no further T cell sorting was performed. An Agilent 2100 Bioanalyzer and agarose gel were used to check RNA quality, and a NanoDrop 2000 was used to measure RNA concentration.

This clonotype was observed many times. This clone's antigen is unknown. Per-base qualities were not stored, and no clone one base away is much larger. Sequenced material: peripheral blood mononuclear cells (PBMCs), taken when the disease was refractory, from a patient treated with antithyroid drugs. The clonotype was recovered from a female donor with Graves disease. The chain links TRBV20-1 with TRBJ1-6; the D gene is unclear. The CDR3 is CSASVREGSPLHF. The DNA is as follows: TGCAGTGCTAGCGTAAGGGAAGGATCACCCCTCCACTTT.